A single sample gave rise to the 30 T cell receptor beta chains below, sequenced in a study of blood T cell repertoires in COVID-19. TCRdb's copy holds only in-frame clones and misses some; the assay was immunoSEQ multiplex PCR. This sample has over 55,000 clones, with about 77% found just once. Sequenced sample: peripheral blood. The receptors come from a human donor in a cohort sampled during active COVID-19.

This clone was found once. V is TRBV3-1 (or the pseudogene TRBV3-2) and J is TRBJ1-4, with D tentatively TRBD1 (5 bases). Per germline, CDR1 LGHDT and CDR2 YNNKEL (reference sequence). Trimming stripped 3 bases from V and 8 bases from J, with 13 bases between. The CDR3 runs 14 residues. Here the CDR3 reads CASSQRTGGEKLFF. CDR3 in DNA: TGTGCCAGCAGCCAGAGGACGGGGGGGGAAAAACTGTTTTTT.

The rearrangement links TRBV18 to TRBJ1-2; weak D call: TRBD1 (5 bases). This CDR3 spans 15 amino acids. V was cut by 0 bases and J by 0 bases, with 8 bases left in between. CDR1 and CDR2 (germline): KGHSH, LQKENI. CDR3 nucleotide sequence: TGTGCCAGCTCACCACCCACGGGGGCTAACTATGGCTACACCTTC. This encodes CASSPPTGANYGYTF.

J is TRBJ1-2 and V is TRBV3-1 (or the pseudogene TRBV3-2); 8 bases align to TRBD1. V lost 3 bases and J lost 6; bases outside the gene matches: 15. CDR1 is LGHDT, CDR2 YNNKEL, per germline (reference sequence). The CDR3 extends over 17 amino acids. The CDR3, as DNA: TGTGCCAGCAGCCAGAGGGACCCAATACAGGGGGAAAATGGCTACACCTTC. Residues: CASSQRDPIQGENGYTF.

This clone was observed a few times. The V call is TRBV27, the J call TRBJ2-2; the D gene is possibly TRBD1 (6 bases). Germline values: CDR1 MNHEY, CDR2 SMNVEV (reference sequence). Trimming removed 3 bases from V and 7 bases from J, with 15 bases in between. The CDR3 runs 15 residues. The CDR3 DNA sequence: TGTGCCAGCAGTTTCCACAGGGCGTGGGGCGGGGAGCTGTTTTTT. Residues: CASSFHRAWGGELFF.

This clone has only one observation. The rearrangement uses TRBV4-1 and TRBJ2-5, with D maybe TRBD2 (6 bases). This CDR3 comprises 17 residues. Germline CDR1 is MGHRA and CDR2 is YSYEKL. Deletions cut 4 bases from V and 1 base from J, with 19 bases between. CDR3 amino acids: CASSPAPGQGLQETQYF. CDR3 DNA: TGCGCCAGCAGCCCTGCCCCGGGCCAGGGACTCCAAGAGACCCAGTACTTC.

The V and J genes are TRBV7-8 and TRBJ2-1; 9 nucleotides line up with TRBD2. V dropped 7 bases and J dropped 3; count of bases not matched to a gene: 7. From germline, CDR1 is SGHVS and CDR2 FQNEAQ. CDR3 length: 15 amino acids. The CDR3 DNA sequence: TGTGCCAGCAAGGTAGCGGGGGTGTTCTACAATGAGCAGTTCTTC. It is translated as CASKVAGVFYNEQFF.

Worth noting for this clone: Different DNA sequences within this sample yield the same CDR3. The chain carries TRBV6-5 and TRBJ2-7, with D hard to call. Per germline, CDR1 MNHEY and CDR2 SVGAGI. V was clipped by 0 bases and J by 2 bases, with 8 bases between them. CDR3 length equals 14 residues. CDR3: CASSYSAGTYEQYF. The DNA for the CDR3 is TGTGCCAGCAGTTACTCTGCAGGCACCTACGAGCAGTACTTC.

This chain links TRBV3-1 (or the pseudogene TRBV3-2) with TRBJ2-7; 8 bases map to TRBD2. Germline V CDR1 and CDR2: LGHDT, YNNKEL (reference sequence). The J segment lost 4 bases and the V segment lost 4 bases, leaving 3 bases of the junction unmatched. The CDR3 extends over 13 amino acids. The CDR3 bases are TGTGCCAGCAGCCTTAGCGGGGATTACGAGCAGTACTTC. Translation gives CASSLSGDYEQYF.

This chain uses TRBV28 with TRBJ2-1, with 7 nucleotides matching TRBD2. This CDR3 spans 15 amino acids. V dropped 4 bases and J dropped 0; count of bases not matched to a gene: 3. Per the germline V gene, CDR1 is MDHEN and CDR2 is SYDVKM. CDR3 in amino acids: CASSSTSASYNEQFF. The DNA of the CDR3 is TGTGCCAGCAGTTCAACTAGCGCCTCCTACAATGAGCAGTTCTTC.

The chain couples TRBV4-1 to TRBJ1-4; TRBD1 aligns across 7 bases. Germline values: CDR1 MGHRA, CDR2 YSYEKL. CDR3 length: 14 residues. V dropped 4 bases and J dropped 7; count of bases not matched to a gene: 6. CDR3 loop: CASSLSGGGEKLFF. CDR3 bases: TGCGCCAGCAGCCTCTCAGGGGGAGGTGAAAAACTGTTTTTT.

The chain links TRBV4-2 to TRBJ1-6; no firm D call. This CDR3 contains 15 residues. Germline CDR1 and CDR2: LGHNA and YNFKEQ. Trimming cost V 2 bases and J 3 bases, with 8 bases left between them. CDR3 sequence: CASSQTGNYNSPLHF. DNA of the CDR3: TGTGCCAGCAGCCAAACGGGGAACTATAATTCACCCCTCCACTTT.

This chain joins TRBV6-6 and TRBJ2-5; 8 nucleotides agree with TRBD1. V lost 4 bases and J lost 1; bases outside the gene matches: 5. Germline CDR1 MNHNY, CDR2 SVGAGI (reference sequence). CDR3 length: 15 amino acids. This chain's CDR3 is CASSLGTGLQETQYF. The DNA for the CDR3 is TGTGCCAGCAGTTTAGGGACAGGACTCCAAGAGACCCAGTACTTC.

This chain links TRBV7-2 with TRBJ2-1; D remains ambiguous. Germline CDR1 reads SGHTA; CDR2 reads FQGNSA. The CDR3 sequence is 13 residues long. The V gene lost 1 base and the J gene lost 8 bases, with 9 bases spanning the gap. DNA for the CDR3: TGTGCCAGCAGCTTAGGGCCTCACGATGAGCAGTTCTTC. This translates into CASSLGPHDEQFF.

This clone occurred many times. This sample also contains other DNA sequences that code for the same CDR3. The chain carries TRBV28 and TRBJ2-7; 7 nucleotides line up with TRBD2. Germline loops: CDR1 MDHEN, CDR2 SYDVKM. The CDR3 covers 13 residues. Trimming removed 3 bases from V and 7 bases from J; junction bases left unmatched: 6. The CDR3 loop is CASSLGGAGEQYF. CDR3 coding DNA: TGTGCCAGCAGTTTGGGAGGGGCGGGGGAGCAGTACTTC.

This clone appeared a single time. The chain employs TRBV9 and TRBJ2-3; 7 nucleotides match TRBD2. The J segment lost 0 bases and the V segment lost 4 bases, leaving 8 bases of the junction unmatched. The CDR3 is made up of 16 amino acids. The germline V gene has CDR1 SGDLS and CDR2 YYNGEE. As DNA, the CDR3 is TGTGCCAGCAGCCCACCTGGGGGGGGAAGCACAGATACGCAGTATTTT. Its translation is CASSPPGGGSTDTQYF.

In this sample, this clone turned up a few times. The rearrangement joins TRBV7-6 to TRBJ1-3, with TRBD1 as a possible D gene (5 bases). The ends were cut back, 5 bases at V and 4 bases at J, with 15 bases in the middle. The CDR3 contains 15 residues. CDR1 and CDR2 (germline): SGHVS, FNYEAQ. In DNA form, the CDR3 reads TGTGCCAGCAGCAAAAGCGGGCAGGGAGGAAACACCATATATTTT. This codes for CASSKSGQGGNTIYF.

This chain links TRBV30 with TRBJ2-6; D is unresolved. The V end lost 3 bases, the J end lost 0 bases, and 9 bases lay between the germline ends. There are 15 residues in the CDR3. Germline CDR1 and CDR2: GTSNPN and SVGIG (reference sequence). DNA of the CDR3: TGTGCCTGGAGCCCCCTGGCCTCTGGGGCCAACGTCCTGACTTTC. Its translation is CAWSPLASGANVLTF.

The chain has TRBV11-3 and TRBJ2-1, with D maybe TRBD2 (6 bases). V was shortened by 3 bases and J by 3 bases, with 12 bases between the two germline ends. This CDR3 is 15 amino acids long. The germline gives CDR1 SGHNT, CDR2 YENEEA. Here the CDR3 reads CASSLTSGSYNEQFF. CDR3 sequence (DNA): TGTGCCAGCAGCTTGACTAGTGGGAGCTACAATGAGCAGTTCTTC.

CDR3 nucleotides: TGTGCCAGCAGTCCGTGGGGAGCGTCCTACAATGAGCAGTTCTTC. Amino acid sequence: CASSPWGASYNEQFF. V usage is TRBV25-1 and J usage is TRBJ2-1, with D tentatively TRBD2 (5 bases). CDR1 and CDR2 from the germline V gene are MGHDK and SYGVNS. Trimming cost V 5 bases and J 1 base, with 12 bases left between them. CDR3 length: 15 amino acids.

This clone was picked up a small number of times. The chain joins TRBV5-1 to TRBJ2-7; weak D call: TRBD1 (7 bases). The CDR3 covers 15 residues. Germline-derived CDR1 and CDR2 are SGHRS and YFSETQ. V was trimmed by 0 bases and J by 2 bases, leaving 12 bases between them. CDR3 sequence: CASSLGQGGTYEQYF. The CDR3 DNA is TGCGCCAGCAGCTTGGGCCAGGGGGGCACCTACGAGCAGTACTTC. Based on the CDR3 plus reference TRBV5-1 and TRBJ2-7, the full variable domain is KAGVTQTPRYLIKTRGQQVTLSCSPISGHRSVSWYQQTPGQGLQFLFEYFSETQRNKGNFPGRFSGRQFSNSRSEMNVSTLELGDSALYLCASSLGQGGTYEQYFGPGTRLTVT.

V gene TRBV21-1 combines with J gene TRBJ1-2. TRBV21-1 is termed a pseudogene. This CDR3 has 10 amino acids. CDR3 sequence: CASRLRGYTF. As DNA, the CDR3 is TGTGCCAGCAGACTGCGTGGCTACACCTTC.

The rearrangement links TRBV5-1 to TRBJ1-2; maybe TRBD1 (5 bases). Germline V gene lookup returns CDR1 SGHRS and CDR2 YFSETQ. The CDR3 consists of 13 residues. Deletions cut 2 bases from V and 7 bases from J, with 12 bases between. CDR3 protein: CASSLSGVGGYTF. CDR3 nucleotide sequence: TGCGCCAGCAGCTTATCGGGGGTTGGTGGCTACACCTTC.

The chain uses TRBV4-3 and TRBJ1-1; weak D call: TRBD1 (5 bases). In germline, CDR1 is LGHNA, CDR2 YSLEER. With 1 base removed from V and 1 base from J, the gap between germline ends came to 10 bases. The CDR3 is 15 residues long. The CDR3 reads CASSQGLTENTEAFF. The CDR3 DNA follows: TGCGCCAGCAGCCAAGGACTGACAGAGAACACTGAAGCTTTCTTT.

This sequence joins TRBV19 and TRBJ2-5; 7 positions match TRBD2. J lost 5 bases, V lost 5 bases, and 17 bases had no gene match. CDR1 is LNHDA, CDR2 SQIVND, per germline (reference sequence). The CDR3 runs 17 residues. CDR3 amino acids: CASSPPAVQRGLETQYF. In DNA, the CDR3 is TGTGCCAGTAGTCCCCCCGCCGTCCAGCGGGGTTTGGAGACCCAGTACTTC.

J is TRBJ2-1 and V is TRBV19, with a possible D match to TRBD1 (5 bases). Trimming left V 3 bases short and J 1 base short, with 16 bases between. The CDR3 runs to 17 residues. Germline lookup yields CDR1 LNHDA and CDR2 SQIVND (reference sequence). CDR3 protein: CASSMVGAAGSYNEQFF. In DNA form, the CDR3 reads TGTGCCAGTAGTATGGTAGGGGCGGCAGGATCCTACAATGAGCAGTTCTTC. Supplemented by reference TRBV19 and TRBJ2-1, the full variable domain reads DGGITQSPKYLFRKEGQNVTLSCEQNLNHDAMYWYRQDPGQGLRLIYYSQIVNDFQKGDIAEGYSVSREKKESFPLTVTSAQKNPTAFYLCASSMVGAAGSYNEQFFGPGTRLTVL.

V and J are TRBV28 and TRBJ1-2, with TRBD1 matching over 9 bases. The CDR3 has 18 amino acids. V shed 6 bases and J 4 bases; nucleotides not matched to a gene: 18. Germline CDR1 is MDHEN and CDR2 is SYDVKM. CDR3 sequence reads: CASSPLGGQGPYGYGYTF. CDR3 nucleotide sequence: TGTGCCAGCAGCCCTTTGGGGGGACAGGGCCCTTATGGCTATGGCTACACCTTC.

The rearrangement joins TRBV7-8 to TRBJ1-5; possible D gene TRBD1, 6 bases. V lost 0 bases and J 6 bases, leaving 9 bases between the germline ends. The CDR3 has 14 amino acids. The germline V gene has CDR1 SGHVS and CDR2 FQNEAQ. CDR3 protein: CASSLATGSQPQHF. The CDR3, as DNA: TGTGCCAGCAGCTTAGCCACAGGGAGTCAGCCCCAGCATTTT.

This clone has more than one count but fewer than ten. V gene TRBV7-9 combines with J gene TRBJ2-7, with a possible D match to TRBD1 (6 bases). Germline V gene data show CDR1 as SEHNR and CDR2 as FQNEAQ (reference sequence). CDR3 length: 15 amino acids. Trimming pared 5 bases from V and 3 bases from J, leaving 17 bases between. The CDR3 sequence: CASSPRGSGDYEQYF. The CDR3 DNA follows: TGTGCCAGCAGCCCCAGAGGATCAGGGGACTACGAGCAGTACTTC.

V gene TRBV7-9 combines with J gene TRBJ1-2; D might be TRBD1 (6 bases). This CDR3 spans 14 amino acids. Per the germline V gene, CDR1 is SEHNR and CDR2 is FQNEAQ (reference sequence). Trimming left V 5 bases short and J 7 bases short, with 17 bases between. The CDR3 is CASSLRGRGGGYTF. CDR3 coding DNA: TGTGCCAGCAGCCTCAGGGGTCGCGGAGGTGGCTACACCTTC.

The chain is built from TRBV5-1 and TRBJ2-2; 7 bases map to TRBD1. Germline CDR1 reads SGHRS; CDR2 reads YFSETQ. This CDR3 is 15 amino acids long. Germline trimming cut 6 bases from V and 0 bases from J; bases unmatched to any gene: 5. The chain's CDR3 is CASTFGQANTGELFF. The CDR3 region has the DNA TGCGCCAGCACATTCGGACAGGCGAACACCGGGGAGCTGTTTTTT.